This TCR beta chain was profiled in a study of shared clonotypes between healthy human individuals. The assay was immunoSEQ multiplex PCR, and TCRdb's table has in-frame clones only and misses some. There are 2 million to 2.5 million clones in the sample; about nine tenths occur only once, and 0.37% lies in the top ten. Regarding the study as a whole: Naive subsets typically showed greater estimated richness than memory subsets. Between a few donors, naive CD4 clonotypes were shared at a level of about 5%.

To note about this clone: Its matching antigen is unknown.

V lost 1 base, J lost 3 bases, and 13 bases lay in between. The CDR3 runs to 15 residues. Looked up from germline, CDR1 is SGHTA and CDR2 is FQGNSA. This chain connects TRBV7-2 to TRBJ2-7; the D gene is possibly TRBD2 (6 bases). Sequenced sample: naive CD4+ T cells from PBMCs. The sample's subset: CD45RA+ positively selected. The clonotype was recovered from a young man in good health. Some clones in this sample may be carry-over from other donors' samples. The CDR3 loop reads CASSLGRLEYYEQYF. The CDR3 nucleotides read TGTGCCAGCAGCTTAGGTCGACTAGAATACTACGAGCAGTACTTC.